The subject of this entry is one T cell receptor beta chain. Repertoires were generated with immunoSEQ multiplex PCR, while TCRdb's copy carries only in-frame clones and drops some. The sample shows fewer than 85,000 clones, roughly four fifths of them seen only once. The data are from a study of T cell responses to AZD1222 COVID-19 vaccine. Doses given second, at about 4 or about 12 weeks, were pooled. Germline lookup yields CDR1 SGHDT and CDR2 YYEEEE. The CDR3 loop spans 16 amino acids. Between the trimmed V and J ends, which lost 0 bases and 3 bases, there was a span of 13 bases. The sample in question was peripheral blood, obtained 28 days after the second AZD1222 dose. The sequence was obtained from an adult who received the AZD1222 COVID-19 vaccine. The rearrangement links TRBV5-6 to TRBJ1-3; D possibly corresponds to TRBD1 (5 bases). The CDR3 DNA sequence: TGTGCCAGCAGCTTGGGCGGGACCCACTTTGGAAACACCATATATTTT. Amino acid sequence: CASSLGGTHFGNTIYF.